One sample yielded the 32 T cell receptor beta chains listed below, sequenced in a study of blood T cells in healthy people across ages. Then a second PCR, running roughly 7 to 11 cycles, was carried out with a sample-barcoded 5' primer and a J-beta primer mix. MiXCR, applied by TCRdb to the 5' RACE reads, yields one record per CDR3 protein. The sample lists 850,000 to 1,000,000 distinct CDR3 sequences, approximately 49% occurring once. Sequencing was performed on blood. The source is a man aged 25 to 40 in good health.

The chain couples TRBV29-1 to TRBJ2-3, with 11 bases lining up with TRBD2. V dropped 1 base and J dropped 4; count of bases not matched to a gene: 7. Germline assignment: CDR1 SQVTM and CDR2 ANQGSEA. This CDR3 has 16 amino acids. CDR3 protein: CSVEVLGLAGSDTQYF. The CDR3 DNA sequence: TGCAGCGTTGAAGTTCTCGGACTAGCGGGTTCAGATACGCAGTATTTT.

The sample holds a few counts of this clonotype. V usage is TRBV6-2 or TRBV6-3 and J usage is TRBJ2-7; D perhaps matches TRBD1 (6 bases). V shed 7 bases and J shed 6 bases, with 19 bases lying between them. CDR3 length equals 14 residues. Germline CDR1 MNHEY, CDR2 SVGEGT. As DNA, the CDR3 is TGTGCCAGCATTCCCGGGACACGATGGATCGAGCAGTACTTC. Protein product: CASIPGTRWIEQYF.

This clonotype was detected a few times. V is TRBV9 and J is TRBJ2-1; TRBD1 is a possible D gene (5 bases). The CDR3 runs 14 residues. Looked up from germline, CDR1 is SGDLS and CDR2 is YYNGEE. Trimming took 4 bases from V and 7 from J, leaving 15 bases between them. The CDR3 bases are TGTGCCAGCAGCCTGACCTCATCAGGGAATGAGCAGTTCTTC. Its translation: CASSLTSSGNEQFF.

The sample holds a few counts of this clonotype. The V and J genes are TRBV6-5 and TRBJ2-7, with D unresolved. Trimming stripped 5 bases from V and 2 bases from J, with 10 bases between. Germline V gene data show CDR1 as MNHEY and CDR2 as SVGAGI. This CDR3 is 13 amino acids long. The CDR3 region is CASSGSETYEQYF. The CDR3, as DNA: TGTGCCAGCAGTGGGTCAGAAACCTACGAGCAGTACTTC.

The gene calls are TRBV30 and TRBJ1-5; D is possibly TRBD1 (5 bases). There are 14 residues in the CDR3. Trimming took off 3 bases at V and 5 bases at J, with 14 bases between the two ends. Germline CDR1 is GTSNPN and CDR2 is SVGIG (reference sequence). In DNA form, the CDR3 reads TGTGCCTGGAGGCCCGGGGGGGGAGATCAGCCCCAGCATTTT. Protein sequence: CAWRPGGGDQPQHF.

This clonotype was picked up many times. The rearrangement uses TRBV7-2 and TRBJ2-4; D might be TRBD1 or TRBD2, each matching 5 bases. The CDR3 contains 16 residues. Germline V CDR1 and CDR2: SGHTA, FQGNSA. V shed 5 bases and J shed 6 bases, with 20 bases lying between them. CDR3 nucleotides: TGTGCCAGCAGCCGGACCCCCAGGGAGCGTGGAAACATTCAGTACTTC. Translated: CASSRTPRERGNIQYF.

This clonotype was observed a handful of times. J is TRBJ1-2 and V is TRBV4-3; D call uncertain. CDR1 is LGHNA and CDR2 is YSLEER in the germline V gene. CDR3 length equals 16 residues. Trimming stripped 2 bases from V and 1 base from J, with 14 bases between. CDR3 DNA: TGCGCCAGCAGCCAATCCGCGACGGCTAATAACTATGGCTACACCTTC. This codes for CASSQSATANNYGYTF.

This chain links TRBV28 with TRBJ1-4, with D possibly being TRBD1 (6 bases). Trimming removed 2 bases from V and 4 bases from J, with 11 bases in between. CDR1 and CDR2 (germline): MDHEN, SYDVKM. This CDR3 contains 15 residues. This CDR3 reads CASSLGGRLNEKLFF. Here the CDR3 DNA reads TGTGCCAGCAGTTTAGGGGGCCGCCTTAATGAAAAACTGTTTTTT.

The chain carries TRBV12-3 or TRBV12-4 and TRBJ1-2, with D possibly TRBD1 on 5 matching bases. The CDR3 contains 15 residues. V was pared by 1 base and J by 0 bases, with 9 bases between. The CDR3 spells CASSLDRQPNYGYTF. The DNA of the CDR3 is TGTGCCAGCAGTTTAGATCGACAGCCTAACTATGGCTACACCTTC.

This clonotype was seen just once. V is TRBV27 and J is TRBJ1-4; D unresolved. CDR3 length equals 14 residues. V lost 7 bases and J 7 bases, leaving 16 bases between the germline ends. Looked up from germline, CDR1 is MNHEY and CDR2 is SMNVEV (reference sequence). CDR3 sequence (DNA): TGTGCCAGCAAGGATGGAGGGATAAGTGAAAAACTGTTTTTT. Protein product: CASKDGGISEKLFF.

The V gene is TRBV20-1, the J gene TRBJ2-3; 8 bases map to TRBD2. CDR3 size: 15 residues. Per germline, CDR1 DFQATT and CDR2 SNEGSKA (reference sequence). The V gene end was trimmed by 0 bases and the J gene end by 5 bases; junction bases not matched to a gene: 7. CDR3 nucleotides: TGCAGTGCTAGAGATCCTAGCGGGTTGGTAGATACGCAGTATTTT. This translates into CSARDPSGLVDTQYF.

The chain joins TRBV28 to TRBJ1-2; weak D call: TRBD1 (5 bases). The germline gives CDR1 MDHEN, CDR2 SYDVKM. V lost 5 bases, J lost 5 bases, and 12 bases lay in between. This CDR3 has 13 amino acids. The CDR3 nucleotides read TGTGCCAGCAGTCACGGGACGCCTTATGGCTACACCTTC. It specifies CASSHGTPYGYTF.

Comment on this clonotype: This may be a read error, as it is one base from a much larger clone. The gene calls are TRBV4-3 and TRBJ2-7; a possible D gene is TRBD1 (6 bases). The CDR3 is made up of 14 amino acids. Germline V gene sequence: CDR1 LGHNA, CDR2 YSLEER. Trimming cost V 0 bases and J 7 bases, with 13 bases left between them. In DNA form, the CDR3 reads TGCGCCAGCAGCCAAGAACAGGGAAGGAATGAGCAGTACTTC. Its protein is CASSQEQGRNEQYF.

The chain combines TRBV15 with TRBJ1-5, with D unresolved. From germline, CDR1 is LNHNV and CDR2 YYDKDF (reference sequence). This CDR3 region has 12 residues. V was cut by 0 bases and J by 9 bases, with 6 bases left in between. Here the CDR3 reads CATSRDHRPQHF. As DNA, the CDR3 is TGTGCCACCAGCAGAGATCACCGGCCCCAGCATTTT.

The rearrangement uses TRBV7-8 and TRBJ2-2; D uncertain. Deletions cut 1 base from V and 0 bases from J, with 12 bases between. In germline, CDR1 is SGHVS, CDR2 FQNEAQ. This CDR3 comprises 17 residues. CDR3 region: CASSLEWDGANTGELFF. CDR3 in DNA: TGTGCCAGCAGCTTAGAGTGGGATGGGGCGAACACCGGGGAGCTGTTTTTT.

This clonotype was counted a few times. This chain links TRBV20-1 with TRBJ2-4, with 8 bases fitting TRBD2. The J call may not be correct, given that the DNA end is closer to TRBJ2-7. CDR3 size: 13 residues. Germline V CDR1 and CDR2: DFQATT, SNEGSKA (reference sequence). Written as DNA, the CDR3 is TGCAGTGCTAGGGTTAGCGGGGTGGACGAGCAGTACTTC. Its protein is CSARVSGVDEQYF.

The rearrangement joins TRBV18 to TRBJ2-1, with TRBD1 matching over 9 bases. The CDR3 runs 17 residues. V lost 3 bases, J lost 7 bases, and 13 bases stayed unmatched. The germline V gene has CDR1 KGHSH and CDR2 LQKENI. The CDR3 sequence is CASSPGQGLTIGNEQFF. CDR3 sequence (DNA): TGTGCCAGCTCACCTGGACAGGGGTTGACTATTGGGAATGAGCAGTTCTTC.

About this clonotype: The junction departs from the called germline gene at one end, perhaps through a read error. This rearrangement joins TRBV10-3 to TRBJ1-1; D uncertain. Germline values: CDR1 ENHRY, CDR2 SYGVKD. This CDR3 is 14 amino acids long. CDR3 sequence reads: CTISERISDTEAFF. The CDR3 bases are TGTACCATCAGTGAAAGGATTTCTGACACTGAAGCTTTCTTT.

In this sample, this clonotype turned up a few times. The V and J genes are TRBV2 and TRBJ2-7; 9 bases fit TRBD1. V was pared by 8 bases and J by 2 bases, with 4 bases of the junction left unmatched. Germline V gene lookup returns CDR1 SNHLY and CDR2 FYNNEI. The CDR3 is made up of 13 amino acids. CDR3 region: CASERDRAYEQYF. CDR3 sequence (DNA): TGTGCCAGCGAGAGGGACAGGGCCTACGAGCAGTACTTC.

V and J are TRBV12-3 or TRBV12-4 and TRBJ2-3; 8 bases are a match to TRBD2. The CDR3 spans 22 residues. Losses at the gene ends were 4 bases for V and 4 bases for J; bases not matched to a gene: 28. CDR3 amino acids: CASSSSGRVEGSGVSIPDTQYF. CDR3 bases: TGTGCCAGCAGTTCGAGTGGGAGGGTTGAAGGTAGCGGGGTGAGCATCCCAGATACGCAGTATTTT.

In its sample, this clonotype was seen a few times. The chain employs TRBV28 and TRBJ2-7; no reliable D call. Trimming pared 7 bases from V and 7 bases from J, leaving 14 bases between. From germline, CDR1 is MDHEN and CDR2 SYDVKM. This CDR3 contains 12 residues. The CDR3 DNA sequence: TGTGCCAGCACCGGCGGCTTAAGAGAGCAGTACTTC. This translates into CASTGGLREQYF.

This chain connects TRBV3-1 to TRBJ2-1; D is ambiguous. V was trimmed by 4 bases and J by 2 bases, leaving 15 bases between them. Germline CDR1 and CDR2: LGHDT and YNNKEL (reference sequence). CDR3 length equals 16 residues. The CDR3 nucleotides read TGTGCCAGCAGCCCGACCATGGACCGTACCTACAATGAGCAGTTCTTC. Protein product: CASSPTMDRTYNEQFF.

The genes are TRBV7-9 and TRBJ2-5; TRBD2 might be the D (5 bases). This CDR3 is built from 16 residues. From germline, CDR1 is SEHNR and CDR2 FQNEAQ (reference sequence). Deletions cut 0 bases from V and 5 bases from J, with 16 bases between. Here the CDR3 DNA reads TGTGCCAGCAGCTTAGCCGAGGCACTCGTAGCGGAGACCCAGTACTTC. Protein: CASSLAEALVAETQYF.

This clonotype was picked up one time. The V and J genes are TRBV6-5 and TRBJ1-6; 8 bases match TRBD1. Germline CDR1 and CDR2: MNHEY and SVGAGI. V lost 2 bases to trimming and J lost 6 bases; unmatched junction nucleotides: 6. The CDR3 is 16 residues long. The CDR3 DNA follows: TGTGCCAGCAGTTACACACTACAGGGGGGTAATTCACCCCTCCACTTT. Protein sequence: CASSYTLQGGNSPLHF.

In nucleotides, the CDR3 is TGTGCCAGCAGTTCCCCCTCCGGGACGAGGGGCTACGAGCAGTACTTC. Protein product: CASSSPSGTRGYEQYF. V and J are TRBV28 and TRBJ2-5; D may match TRBD1 or TRBD2 (5 bases each). The better agreement between TRBJ2-7 and the DNA end casts doubt on the J call. Germline V gene sequence: CDR1 MDHEN, CDR2 SYDVKM. This CDR3 region has 16 residues.

The chain joins TRBV20-1 to TRBJ2-1; 9 bases agree with TRBD2. The last part of the DNA fits TRBJ2-7 better; the J call may be wrong. From germline, CDR1 is DFQATT and CDR2 SNEGSKA (reference sequence). This CDR3 has 16 amino acids. The CDR3 is CSLITSAGGAYNEQYF. CDR3 nucleotide sequence: TGCAGTTTAATCACCTCAGCGGGGGGCGCCTACAATGAGCAGTACTTC.

The rearrangement uses TRBV7-9 and TRBJ1-4; D call uncertain. CDR1 and CDR2 (germline): SEHNR, FQNEAQ (reference sequence). Trimming removed 3 bases from V and 0 bases from J, with 11 bases in between. This CDR3 has 16 residues. The DNA of the CDR3 is TGTGCCAGCAGCTTCAGCCAGAGTGCAACTAATGAAAAACTGTTTTTT. Protein sequence: CASSFSQSATNEKLFF.

The V call is TRBV9, the J call TRBJ1-6; 7 bases agree with TRBD1. Germline values: CDR1 SGDLS, CDR2 YYNGEE. V lost 4 bases to trimming and J lost 6 bases; unmatched junction nucleotides: 10. This CDR3 has 16 amino acids. This CDR3 is CASSTGQAGGNSPLHF. The CDR3 nucleotides are TGTGCCAGCAGCACAGGACAGGCCGGGGGTAATTCACCCCTCCACTTT. Complete variable domain (other parts from reference TRBV9 and TRBJ1-6): DSGVTQTPKHLITATGQRVTLRCSPRSGDLSVYWYQQSLDQGLQFLIQYYNGEERAKGNILERFSAQQFPDLHSELNLSSLELGDSALYFCASSTGQAGGNSPLHFGNGTRLTVT.

V usage is TRBV29-1 and J usage is TRBJ2-7, with 8 nucleotides matching TRBD1. Germline V CDR1 and CDR2: SQVTM, ANQGSEA. The CDR3 is made up of 14 amino acids. The V gene end was trimmed by 6 bases and the J gene end by 0 bases; junction bases not matched to a gene: 7. CDR3 protein: CSVARQGSSYEQYF. The CDR3, as DNA: TGCAGCGTCGCCCGACAGGGGAGCTCCTACGAGCAGTACTTC.

This clonotype was observed a handful of times. The rearrangement links TRBV14 to TRBJ2-3, with D possibly matching TRBD2 (6 bases). V shed 4 bases and J shed 4 bases, with 12 bases lying between them. This CDR3 is 14 amino acids long. The germline gives CDR1 SGHDN, CDR2 FVKESK. CDR3 sequence reads: CASSLRGSADTQYF. In nucleotides, the CDR3 is TGTGCCAGCAGCCTCCGGGGGTCGGCAGATACGCAGTATTTT. Using reference TRBV14 and TRBJ2-3 for the parts outside the CDR3, the full variable domain is EAGVTQFPSHSVIEKGQTVTLRCDPISGHDNLYWYRRVMGKEIKFLLHFVKESKQDESGMPNNRFLAERTGGTYSTLKVQPAELEDSGVYFCASSLRGSADTQYFGPGTRLTVL.

The rearrangement links TRBV5-1 to TRBJ2-7; TRBD1 agrees at 9 bases. Per the germline V gene, CDR1 is SGHRS and CDR2 is YFSETQ. The CDR3 contains 13 residues. Losses at the gene ends were 6 bases for V and 4 bases for J; bases not matched to a gene: 5. CDR3 DNA sequence: TGCGCCAGCATCGGGACAGGGATTTACGAGCAGTACTTC. Amino acids: CASIGTGIYEQYF.

The V and J genes are TRBV4-1 and TRBJ2-7; D not resolved. The V end lost 0 bases, the J end lost 3 bases, and 15 bases lay between the germline ends. Germline assignment: CDR1 MGHRA and CDR2 YSYEKL. The CDR3 loop spans 16 amino acids. The CDR3: CASSQDLTVRIYEQYF. The DNA for the CDR3 is TGCGCCAGCAGCCAAGATCTCACGGTACGGATCTACGAGCAGTACTTC.